This T cell receptor beta chain was retrieved from a study of T cell repertoires in cytomegalovirus infection. About the study: HLA-B-restricted CMV epitopes that are well studied, plus recently identified HLA-C-restricted ones, were used by the study. Signatures in public TCR beta sequences pointed to both CMV infection and matching HLA type. Study results and limitations: Cumulative frequency (of public TCR beta family members) identified carriers of CMV plus the relevant HLA.

In germline, CDR1 is SGHTA, CDR2 FQGTGA. Trimming pared 3 bases from V and 7 bases from J, leaving 16 bases between. There are 16 residues in the CDR3. To note about this clonotype: Its antigen is unknown.

TCRdb used MiXCR to reprocess the reads, holding one entry per CDR3 protein. The table lists more than 300,000 distinct CDR3 sequences, approximately 30% of them singletons. The sequenced sample was cultured PBMCs, obtained from culture after CMV antigen stimulation. V gene TRBV7-3 combines with J gene TRBJ1-6, with a tentative D call TRBD1 (6 bases). The source of this sequence is a human donor in good health (CMV status not recorded). Some clones in this sample may be carry-over from other donors' samples. CDR3 sequence (DNA): TGTGCCAGCAGCTTCTTTCCGACAGGAATGAATTCACCCCTCCACTTT. Encoded protein: CASSFFPTGMNSPLHF.